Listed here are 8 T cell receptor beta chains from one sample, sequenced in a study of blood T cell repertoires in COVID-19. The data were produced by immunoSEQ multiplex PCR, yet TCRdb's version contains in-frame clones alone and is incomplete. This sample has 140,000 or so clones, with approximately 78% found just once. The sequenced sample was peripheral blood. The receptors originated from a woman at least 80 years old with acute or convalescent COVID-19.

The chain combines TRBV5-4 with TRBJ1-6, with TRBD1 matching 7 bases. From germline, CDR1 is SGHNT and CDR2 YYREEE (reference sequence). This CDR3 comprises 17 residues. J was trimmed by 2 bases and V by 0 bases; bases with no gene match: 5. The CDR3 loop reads CASSLAPGTAYNSPLHF. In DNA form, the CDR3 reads TGTGCCAGCAGCTTGGCCCCCGGGACAGCCTATAATTCACCCCTCCACTTT.

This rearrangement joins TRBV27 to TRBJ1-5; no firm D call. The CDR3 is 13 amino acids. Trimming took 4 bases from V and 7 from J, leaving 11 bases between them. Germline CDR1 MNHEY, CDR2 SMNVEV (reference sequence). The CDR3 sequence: CASSWAIGQPQHF. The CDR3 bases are TGTGCCAGCAGTTGGGCGATTGGACAGCCCCAGCATTTT.

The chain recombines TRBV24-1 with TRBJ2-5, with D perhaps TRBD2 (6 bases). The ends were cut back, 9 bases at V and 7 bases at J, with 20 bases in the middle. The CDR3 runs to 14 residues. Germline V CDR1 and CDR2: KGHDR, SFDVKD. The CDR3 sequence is CATEEPGLKGTQYF. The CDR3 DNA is TGTGCCACCGAGGAGCCGGGACTCAAGGGGACCCAGTACTTC.

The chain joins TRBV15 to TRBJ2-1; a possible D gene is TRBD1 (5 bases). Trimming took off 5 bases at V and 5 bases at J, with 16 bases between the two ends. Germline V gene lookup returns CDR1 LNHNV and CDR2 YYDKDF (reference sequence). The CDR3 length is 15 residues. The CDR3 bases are TGTGCCACCAGCGCCCGAACAGGAAAGAACAATGAGCAGTTCTTC. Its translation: CATSARTGKNNEQFF. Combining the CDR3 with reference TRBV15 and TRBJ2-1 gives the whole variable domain DAMVIQNPRYQVTQFGKPVTLSCSQTLNHNVMYWYQQKSSQAPKLLFHYYDKDFNNEADTPDNFQSRRPNTSFCFLDIRSPGLGDTAMYLCATSARTGKNNEQFFGPGTRLTVL.

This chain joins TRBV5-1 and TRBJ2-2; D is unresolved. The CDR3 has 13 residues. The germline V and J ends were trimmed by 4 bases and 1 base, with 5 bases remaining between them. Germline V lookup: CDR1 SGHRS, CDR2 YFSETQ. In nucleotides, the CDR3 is TGCGCCAGCAGCCCCAGGAACACCGGGGAGCTGTTTTTT. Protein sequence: CASSPRNTGELFF.

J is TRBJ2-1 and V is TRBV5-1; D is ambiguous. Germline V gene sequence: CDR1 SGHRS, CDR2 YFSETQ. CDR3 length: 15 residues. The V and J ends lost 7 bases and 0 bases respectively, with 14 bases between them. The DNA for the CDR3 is TGCGCCAGCCTCTTCTCCCCGAGCTCCTACAATGAGCAGTTCTTC. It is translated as CASLFSPSSYNEQFF.

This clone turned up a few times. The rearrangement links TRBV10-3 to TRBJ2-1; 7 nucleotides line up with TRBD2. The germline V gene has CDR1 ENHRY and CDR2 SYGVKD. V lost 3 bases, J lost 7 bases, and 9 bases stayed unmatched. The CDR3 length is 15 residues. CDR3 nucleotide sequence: TGTGCCATCAGTGAAGGGCGGGAGATGAGGAATGAGCAGTTCTTC. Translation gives CAISEGREMRNEQFF.

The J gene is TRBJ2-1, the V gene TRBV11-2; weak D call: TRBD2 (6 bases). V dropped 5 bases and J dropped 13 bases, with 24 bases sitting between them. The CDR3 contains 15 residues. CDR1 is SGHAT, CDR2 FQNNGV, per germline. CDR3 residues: CASSGLSGRDYNQFF. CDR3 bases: TGTGCCAGCAGCGGACTCTCAGGGCGGGATTATAATCAGTTCTTC.